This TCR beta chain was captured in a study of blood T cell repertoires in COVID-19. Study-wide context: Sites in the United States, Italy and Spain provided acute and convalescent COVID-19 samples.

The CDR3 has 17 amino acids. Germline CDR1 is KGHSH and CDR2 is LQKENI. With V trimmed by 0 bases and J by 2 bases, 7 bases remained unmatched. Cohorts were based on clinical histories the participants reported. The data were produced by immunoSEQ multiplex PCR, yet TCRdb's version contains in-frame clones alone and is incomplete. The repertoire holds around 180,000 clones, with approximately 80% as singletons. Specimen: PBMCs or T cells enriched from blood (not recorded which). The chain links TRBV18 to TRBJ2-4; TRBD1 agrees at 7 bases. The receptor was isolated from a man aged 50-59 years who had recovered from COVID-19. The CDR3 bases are TGTGCCAGCTCACCACCTGGGCAGGGGGTATCCAAAAACATTCAGTACTTC. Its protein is CASSPPGQGVSKNIQYF.